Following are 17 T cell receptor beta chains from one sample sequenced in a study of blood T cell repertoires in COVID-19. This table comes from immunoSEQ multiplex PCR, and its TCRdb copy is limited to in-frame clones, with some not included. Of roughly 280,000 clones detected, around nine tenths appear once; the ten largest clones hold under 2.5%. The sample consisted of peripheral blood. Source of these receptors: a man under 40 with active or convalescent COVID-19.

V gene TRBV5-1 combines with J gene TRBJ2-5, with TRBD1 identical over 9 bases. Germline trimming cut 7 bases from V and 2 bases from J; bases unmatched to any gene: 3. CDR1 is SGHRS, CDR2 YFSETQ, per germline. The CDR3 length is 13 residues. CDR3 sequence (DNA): TGCGCCAGCGGGACAGGGACACAAGAGACCCAGTACTTC. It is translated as CASGTGTQETQYF.

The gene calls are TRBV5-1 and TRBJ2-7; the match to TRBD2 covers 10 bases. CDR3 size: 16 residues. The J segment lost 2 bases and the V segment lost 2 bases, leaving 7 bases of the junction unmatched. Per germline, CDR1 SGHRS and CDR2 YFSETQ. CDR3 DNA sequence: TGCGCCAGCAGCTTACCTAGGACTAGCGGAACCTACGAGCAGTACTTC. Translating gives CASSLPRTSGTYEQYF.

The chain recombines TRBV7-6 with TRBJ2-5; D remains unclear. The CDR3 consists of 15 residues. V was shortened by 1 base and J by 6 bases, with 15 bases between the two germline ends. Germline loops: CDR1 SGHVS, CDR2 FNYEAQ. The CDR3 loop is CASSLGGSSNKTQYF. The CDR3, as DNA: TGTGCCAGCAGCTTAGGAGGTAGTAGTAACAAGACCCAGTACTTC.

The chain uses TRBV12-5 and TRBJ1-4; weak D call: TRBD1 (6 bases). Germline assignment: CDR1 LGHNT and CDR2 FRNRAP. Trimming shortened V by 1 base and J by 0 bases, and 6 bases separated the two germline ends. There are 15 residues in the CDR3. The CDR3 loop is CASGLGTATNEKLFF. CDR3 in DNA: TGTGCTAGTGGTTTGGGGACAGCAACTAATGAAAAACTGTTTTTT.

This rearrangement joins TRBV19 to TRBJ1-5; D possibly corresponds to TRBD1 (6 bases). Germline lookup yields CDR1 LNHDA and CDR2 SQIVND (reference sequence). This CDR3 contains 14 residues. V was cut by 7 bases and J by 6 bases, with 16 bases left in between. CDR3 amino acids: CASTVNTGFQPQHF. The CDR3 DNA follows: TGTGCCAGTACCGTAAACACAGGGTTTCAGCCCCAGCATTTT.

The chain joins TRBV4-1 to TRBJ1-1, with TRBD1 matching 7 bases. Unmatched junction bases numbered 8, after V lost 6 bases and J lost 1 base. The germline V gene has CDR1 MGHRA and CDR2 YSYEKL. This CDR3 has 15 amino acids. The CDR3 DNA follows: TGCGCCAGCAGATCACTTGGGACAGCGAACACTGAAGCTTTCTTT. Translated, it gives CASRSLGTANTEAFF.

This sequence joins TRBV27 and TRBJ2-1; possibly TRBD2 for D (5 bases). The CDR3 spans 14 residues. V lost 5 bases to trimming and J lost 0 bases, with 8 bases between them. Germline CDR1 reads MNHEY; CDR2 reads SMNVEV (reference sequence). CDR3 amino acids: CASSSGSSYNEQFF. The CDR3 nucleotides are TGTGCCAGCAGTAGCGGAAGCTCCTACAATGAGCAGTTCTTC.

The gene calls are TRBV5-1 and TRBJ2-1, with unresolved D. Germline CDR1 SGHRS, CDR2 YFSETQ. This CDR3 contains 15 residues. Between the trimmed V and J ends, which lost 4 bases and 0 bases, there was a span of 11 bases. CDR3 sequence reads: CASSLDGSSYNEQFF. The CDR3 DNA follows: TGCGCCAGCAGCCTGGACGGTAGCTCCTACAATGAGCAGTTCTTC. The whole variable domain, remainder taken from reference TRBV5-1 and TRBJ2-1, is KAGVTQTPRYLIKTRGQQVTLSCSPISGHRSVSWYQQTPGQGLQFLFEYFSETQRNKGNFPGRFSGRQFSNSRSEMNVSTLELGDSALYLCASSLDGSSYNEQFFGPGTRLTVL.

CDR3 nucleotides: TGTGCCAGTAGTATTGGCAGTAACACCGGGGAGCTGTTTTTT. Residues: CASSIGSNTGELFF. The J gene is TRBJ2-2, the V gene TRBV19; D not certain. The CDR3 runs 14 residues. Trimming stripped 3 bases from V and 2 bases from J, with 7 bases between. Germline CDR1 LNHDA, CDR2 SQIVND (reference sequence).

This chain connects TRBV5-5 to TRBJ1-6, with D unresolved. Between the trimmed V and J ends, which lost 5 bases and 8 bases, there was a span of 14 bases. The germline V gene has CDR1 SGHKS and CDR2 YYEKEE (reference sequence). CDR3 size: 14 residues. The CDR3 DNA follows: TGTGCCAGCAGACCCCAAACGGCGGATTCACCCCTCCACTTT. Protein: CASRPQTADSPLHF.

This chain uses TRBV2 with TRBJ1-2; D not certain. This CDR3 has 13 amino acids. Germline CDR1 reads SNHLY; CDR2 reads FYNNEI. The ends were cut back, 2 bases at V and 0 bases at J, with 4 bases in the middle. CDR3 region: CASSERANYGYTF. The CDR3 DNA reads TGTGCCAGCAGTGAACGCGCTAACTATGGCTACACCTTC.

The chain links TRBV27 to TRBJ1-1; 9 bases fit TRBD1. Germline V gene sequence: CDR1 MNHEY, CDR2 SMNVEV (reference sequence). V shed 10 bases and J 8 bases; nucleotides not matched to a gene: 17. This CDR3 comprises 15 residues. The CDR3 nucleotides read TGTGCCACCACCCGACAGGGGACAGGGCAAGCCGAAGCTTTCTTT. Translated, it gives CATTRQGTGQAEAFF.

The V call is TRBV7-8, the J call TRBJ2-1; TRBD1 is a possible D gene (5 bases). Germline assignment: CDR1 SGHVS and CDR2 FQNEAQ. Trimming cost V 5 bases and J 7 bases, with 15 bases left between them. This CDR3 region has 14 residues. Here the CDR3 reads CASSHTYQGNEQFF. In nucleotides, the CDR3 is TGTGCCAGCAGCCACACCTACCAGGGTAATGAGCAGTTCTTC.

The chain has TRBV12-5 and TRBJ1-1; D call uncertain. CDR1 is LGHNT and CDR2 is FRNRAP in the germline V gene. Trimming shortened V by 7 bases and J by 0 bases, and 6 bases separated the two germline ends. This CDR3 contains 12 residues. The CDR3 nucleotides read TGTGCTAGTGCACAGATGAACACTGAAGCTTTCTTT. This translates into CASAQMNTEAFF.

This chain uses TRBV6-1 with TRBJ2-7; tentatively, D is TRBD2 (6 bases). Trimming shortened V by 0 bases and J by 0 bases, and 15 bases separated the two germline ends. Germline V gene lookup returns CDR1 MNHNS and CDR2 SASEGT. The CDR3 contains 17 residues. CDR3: CASSEALGGVLSYEQYF. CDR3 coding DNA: TGTGCCAGCAGTGAAGCGTTAGGCGGGGTGCTCTCCTACGAGCAGTACTTC.

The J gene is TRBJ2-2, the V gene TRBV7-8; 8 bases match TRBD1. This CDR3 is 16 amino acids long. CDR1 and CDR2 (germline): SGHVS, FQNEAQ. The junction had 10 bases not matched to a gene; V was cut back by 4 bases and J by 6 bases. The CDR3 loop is CASSSRTGSGAGELFF. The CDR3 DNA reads TGTGCCAGCAGCTCAAGGACAGGGAGTGGGGCCGGGGAGCTGTTTTTT.

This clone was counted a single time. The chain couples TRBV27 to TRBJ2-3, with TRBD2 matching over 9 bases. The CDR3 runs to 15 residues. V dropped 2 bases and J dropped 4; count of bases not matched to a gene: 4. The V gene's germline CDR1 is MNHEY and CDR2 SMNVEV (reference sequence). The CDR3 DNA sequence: TGTGCCAGCAGTTTAGCGGGGGGGCCGGCAGATACGCAGTATTTT. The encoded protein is CASSLAGGPADTQYF.